The 13 T cell receptor beta chains presented below share a single source sample, sequenced in a study of blood T cell repertoires in COVID-19 (TCRdb year 2020). The protocol used for the library was the immunoSEQ multiplex PCR assay. What TCRdb holds here is the immuneACCESS table cut down to in-frame rearrangements. Part of the clones is not present; checked against another copy, under half of the missing clones reflect an unresolved V gene, and the others are unexplained. The sample table records 40,000 to 65,000 clones; approximately 82% of these occur just once. Of the sample, more than 13% falls within the top ten clones. The source material was peripheral blood. These receptors all stem from a human donor in a cohort sampled during active COVID-19.

The V call is TRBV5-1, the J call TRBJ2-3, with D perhaps matching TRBD1 (5 bases). This CDR3 is 15 amino acids long. Germline loops: CDR1 SGHRS, CDR2 YFSETQ. The germline V and J ends were trimmed by 0 bases and 1 base, with 9 bases remaining between them. DNA of the CDR3: TGCGCCAGCAGCTTGGGCAGGGCACGCACAGATACGCAGTATTTT. Its protein is CASSLGRARTDTQYF.

This chain connects TRBV27 to TRBJ2-7; possible D gene TRBD1, 6 bases. There are 15 residues in the CDR3. V was shortened by 6 bases and J by 2 bases, with 17 bases between the two germline ends. Germline V gene data show CDR1 as MNHEY and CDR2 as SMNVEV (reference sequence). CDR3 bases: TGTGCCAGCAGGGGTAGAGTCAGGGGCACCTACGAGCAGTACTTC. It codes for CASRGRVRGTYEQYF.

The chain links TRBV19 to TRBJ1-2; no reliable D call. The germline V and J ends were trimmed by 9 bases and 2 bases, with 10 bases remaining between them. The CDR3 is 12 amino acids. Looked up from germline, CDR1 is LNHDA and CDR2 is SQIVND (reference sequence). CDR3 nucleotides: TGTGCCAGCACGACTGGGAACTATGGCTACACCTTC. Its protein product is CASTTGNYGYTF.

The V gene is TRBV11-2, the J gene TRBJ2-5; D is perhaps TRBD1 (5 bases). V was cut by 2 bases and J by 1 base, with 11 bases left in between. CDR3 length: 15 residues. CDR1 is SGHAT and CDR2 is FQNNGV in the germline V gene. CDR3 residues: CASSLTGFPQETQYF. The CDR3 DNA reads TGTGCCAGCAGCTTAACAGGATTCCCCCAAGAGACCCAGTACTTC.

This chain joins TRBV6-2 or TRBV6-3 and TRBJ1-1; 8 bases are a match to TRBD1. There are 15 residues in the CDR3. Germline V gene sequence: CDR1 MNHEY, CDR2 SVGEGT. V lost 5 bases, J lost 0 bases, and 5 bases stayed unmatched. The CDR3 coding sequence is TGTGCCAGCAGTGACCCGACAGGGGTGAACACTGAAGCTTTCTTT. Amino acid sequence: CASSDPTGVNTEAFF.

This clone was recorded only once. The CDR3 nucleotides read TGTGCCAGCAGCTTATCCACTAGCGGGAACGGGGCCCAGTACTTC. It yields the protein CASSLSTSGNGAQYF. The rearrangement uses TRBV7-7 and TRBJ2-5; the match to TRBD2 covers 10 bases. V was pared by 2 bases and J by 9 bases, with 9 bases of the junction left unmatched. The germline CDR1 and CDR2 sequences are SSHAT and FNYEAQ (reference sequence). The CDR3 runs to 15 residues. Full variable domain (outside the CDR3, taken from reference TRBV7-7 and TRBJ2-5): GAGVSQSPRYKVTKRGQDVTLRCDPISSHATLYWYQQALGQGPEFLTYFNYEAQPDKSGLPSDRFSAERPEGSISTLTIQRTEQRDSAMYRCASSLSTSGNGAQYFGPGTRLLVL.

This sequence joins TRBV7-3 and TRBJ2-3; 8 bases map to TRBD2. The germline CDR1 and CDR2 sequences are SGHTA and FQGTGA. This CDR3 comprises 15 residues. Trimming took 8 bases from V and 0 from J; bases not matched to a gene: 7. The CDR3 region has the DNA TGTGCCAGCGGGGTTAGCGGGGTGAGCACAGATACGCAGTATTTT. Residues: CASGVSGVSTDTQYF.

CDR3 sequence reads: CASSRTSGQETQYF. The DNA for the CDR3 is TGCGCCAGCAGCCGTACTAGCGGGCAAGAGACCCAGTACTTC. V gene TRBV5-1 combines with J gene TRBJ2-5; 9 bases are shared with TRBD2. The CDR3 loop spans 14 amino acids. The V segment lost 4 bases and the J segment 2 bases; nucleotides outside the gene matches: 3. Germline CDR1 is SGHRS and CDR2 is YFSETQ.

This clone was recorded only once. The chain combines TRBV3-1 (or the pseudogene TRBV3-2) with TRBJ2-3; a weak D match, TRBD2 (6 bases). The germline V and J ends were trimmed by 3 bases and 1 base, with 11 bases remaining between them. Germline CDR1 LGHDT, CDR2 YNNKEL (reference sequence). The CDR3 loop spans 15 amino acids. The CDR3, as DNA: TGTGCCAGCAGCCACCCTGGAGGGGGCACAGATACGCAGTATTTT. Encoded protein: CASSHPGGGTDTQYF.

This clone was detected a few times. The rearrangement joins TRBV7-8 to TRBJ2-5; tentative D call: TRBD2 (6 bases). CDR1 is SGHVS, CDR2 FQNEAQ, per germline. This CDR3 spans 13 amino acids. V dropped 1 base and J dropped 9 bases, with 12 bases sitting between them. CDR3 DNA sequence: TGTGCCAGCAGCTTAGGGGGGGTCGGGGCCCAGTACTTC. This codes for CASSLGGVGAQYF.

The rearrangement uses TRBV2 and TRBJ2-1; 9 bases map to TRBD2. V gave up 3 bases and J gave up 8 bases; unmatched junction bases: 8. The germline CDR1 and CDR2 sequences are SNHLY and FYNNEI. The CDR3 is made up of 15 amino acids. This CDR3 reads CASSDQRGAEHEQFF. The DNA for the CDR3 is TGTGCCAGCAGTGATCAGCGGGGGGCAGAACATGAGCAGTTCTTC.

This clone showed up just once. CDR3 sequence (DNA): TGTGCCAGCAGCTTAGGGCCCGCGGTCTCCTACGAGCAGTACTTC. As protein: CASSLGPAVSYEQYF. The rearrangement joins TRBV7-2 to TRBJ2-7; no firm D call. The CDR3 has 15 amino acids. In germline, CDR1 is SGHTA, CDR2 FQGNSA. Trimming took off 1 base at V and 0 bases at J, with 10 bases between the two ends.

J is TRBJ1-2 and V is TRBV28; D gene unclear. The CDR3 sequence is 15 residues long. Trimming removed 5 bases from V and 7 bases from J, with 20 bases in between. Germline CDR1 reads MDHEN; CDR2 reads SYDVKM. CDR3 amino acids: CASSLPHKERPGYTF. The CDR3 DNA reads TGTGCCAGCAGTCTGCCGCATAAGGAGCGGCCTGGCTACACCTTC.